The 15 T cell receptor beta chains given below trace back to one sample, sequenced in a study of identical twins. TCRdb independently ran MiXCR on the 5' RACE reads; one entry per CDR3 protein. The sample has some 1,600,000 distinct CDR3 sequences; more than 30% are singletons. The sample taken for sequencing was cord blood. These receptors originate from a newborn girl in good health.

This chain uses TRBV5-1 with TRBJ1-1; 8 positions match TRBD1. Germline V gene data show CDR1 as SGHRS and CDR2 as YFSETQ. The CDR3 sequence is 15 residues long. Germline trimming cut 4 bases from V and 6 bases from J; bases unmatched to any gene: 11. The CDR3 sequence is CASSHRQGLDPEAFF. The DNA for the CDR3 is TGCGCCAGCAGCCATCGACAGGGGCTTGACCCTGAAGCTTTCTTT.

The chain combines TRBV20-1 with TRBJ1-1; D gene unclear. Between the trimmed V and J ends, which lost 0 bases and 0 bases, there was a span of 8 bases. CDR3 length equals 14 residues. From germline, CDR1 is DFQATT and CDR2 SNEGSKA (reference sequence). CDR3 protein: CSARDQTLNTEAFF. CDR3 in DNA: TGCAGTGCTAGAGACCAGACACTGAACACTGAAGCTTTCTTT.

This clonotype was counted between two and nine times. The genes are TRBV29-1 and TRBJ2-1, with D perhaps TRBD2 (7 bases). V lost 0 bases to trimming and J lost 6 bases, with 24 bases between them. The germline CDR1 and CDR2 sequences are SQVTM and ANQGSEA. This CDR3 has 18 amino acids. The CDR3 nucleotides are TGCAGCGTTGAAGATAAGGGGACACTAGCGTCTCCTCCCAATGAGCAGTTCTTC. Its protein is CSVEDKGTLASPPNEQFF.

The rearrangement uses TRBV7-2 and TRBJ2-7, with TRBD1 identical over 9 bases. J lost 2 bases, V lost 5 bases, and 7 bases had no gene match. Per the germline V gene, CDR1 is SGHTA and CDR2 is FQGNSA. This CDR3 contains 15 residues. CDR3 region: CASSSRGTGTYEQYF. The CDR3 region has the DNA TGTGCCAGCAGCAGTAGGGGGACAGGGACCTACGAGCAGTACTTC.

This clonotype has more than one count but fewer than ten. This chain joins TRBV20-1 and TRBJ1-2; D possibly corresponds to TRBD1 (5 bases). Trimming stripped 4 bases from V and 4 bases from J, with 10 bases between. This CDR3 has 12 amino acids. Germline loops: CDR1 DFQATT, CDR2 SNEGSKA (reference sequence). DNA for the CDR3: TGCAGTGCTACGGGGGAAAGCTATGGCTACACCTTC. Translating gives CSATGESYGYTF.

This clonotype was picked up many times. The J gene is TRBJ2-7, the V gene TRBV5-1; D possibly corresponds to TRBD2 (5 bases). Trimming removed 0 bases at V and 5 bases at J, with 12 bases between. The CDR3 is 14 amino acids. CDR1 and CDR2 from the germline V gene are SGHRS and YFSETQ. The CDR3 DNA is TGCGCCAGCAGCTTGGCTACTAGGAGCAACGAGCAGTACTTC. Residues: CASSLATRSNEQYF.

This clonotype was detected a few times. This chain uses TRBV3-1 with TRBJ2-1, with TRBD1 identical over 10 bases. Losses at the gene ends were 0 bases for V and 6 bases for J; bases not matched to a gene: 8. The germline CDR1 and CDR2 sequences are LGHDT and YNNKEL (reference sequence). This CDR3 has 17 residues. The CDR3 loop reads CASSQEHRTGGGNEQFF. For the CDR3, the DNA is TGTGCCAGCAGCCAAGAGCACCGGACAGGGGGGGGCAATGAGCAGTTCTTC.

V is TRBV2 and J is TRBJ2-7; tentatively, D is TRBD2 (5 bases). The better agreement between TRBJ2-4 and the DNA end casts doubt on the J call. This CDR3 has 12 residues. The germline gives CDR1 SNHLY, CDR2 FYNNEI. CDR3 sequence: CASSGAENIQYF. CDR3 bases: TGTGCCAGCAGCGGAGCGGAAAACATTCAGTACTTC.

This clonotype was counted only a few times. The chain combines TRBV7-2 with TRBJ2-5; no reliable D call. V gave up 3 bases and J gave up 11 bases, with 16 bases separating them. The CDR3 has 13 residues. Looked up from germline, CDR1 is SGHTA and CDR2 is FQGNSA. In nucleotides, the CDR3 is TGTGCCAGCAGCTTTGGACCAAACAATGAGCAGTACTTC. Translation gives CASSFGPNNEQYF.

The rearrangement joins TRBV20-1 to TRBJ1-2; TRBD1 matches 10 bases. The CDR3 totals 12 residues. Germline V gene sequence: CDR1 DFQATT, CDR2 SNEGSKA (reference sequence). CDR3 bases: TGCAGCAGGGACAGGGGTTCCTATGGCTACACCTTC. It specifies CSRDRGSYGYTF.

This clonotype was recorded a few times. This rearrangement joins TRBV15 to TRBJ2-3, with D possibly TRBD2 on 6 matching bases. V was clipped by 0 bases and J by 3 bases, with 16 bases between them. CDR3 size: 17 residues. The V gene's germline CDR1 is LNHNV and CDR2 YYDKDF (reference sequence). CDR3 amino acids: CATSRESAGSVTDTQYF. The DNA for the CDR3 is TGTGCCACCAGCAGAGAATCCGCGGGGTCCGTAACAGATACGCAGTATTTT.

This clonotype has more than one count but fewer than ten. The gene calls are TRBV7-2 and TRBJ2-7; 8 nucleotides align to TRBD1. The CDR3 loop spans 15 amino acids. Germline V gene lookup returns CDR1 SGHTA and CDR2 FQGNSA. With V trimmed by 5 bases and J by 4 bases, 10 bases remained unmatched. The chain's CDR3 is CASSPAGGDPYEQYF. The DNA of the CDR3 is TGTGCCAGCAGCCCAGCAGGGGGCGATCCGTACGAGCAGTACTTC. The complete variable domain, with remaining parts taken from reference TRBV7-2 and TRBJ2-7, reads GAGVSQSPSNKVTEKGKDVELRCDPISGHTALYWYRQSLGQGLEFLIYFQGNSAPDKSGLPSDRFSAERTGGSVSTLTIQRTQQEDSAVYLCASSPAGGDPYEQYFGPGTRLTVT.

The J gene is TRBJ2-1, the V gene TRBV7-2; D might be TRBD2 (6 bases). V lost 3 bases, J lost 2 bases, and 11 bases lay in between. Germline V lookup: CDR1 SGHTA, CDR2 FQGNSA. The CDR3 consists of 15 residues. CDR3 sequence (DNA): TGTGCCAGCAGCTTTTTTAGCGGTACCTACAATGAGCAGTTCTTC. It codes for CASSFFSGTYNEQFF.

V gene TRBV4-1 combines with J gene TRBJ2-3, with 10 nucleotides matching TRBD2. V was pared by 0 bases and J by 0 bases, with 9 bases of the junction left unmatched. The germline V gene has CDR1 MGHRA and CDR2 YSYEKL. The CDR3 consists of 19 residues. Here the CDR3 DNA reads TGCGCCAGCAGCCAAGATCCTAGCGGGAGAACCCTTAGCACAGATACGCAGTATTTT. Its protein is CASSQDPSGRTLSTDTQYF.

This clonotype was detected once. This rearrangement joins TRBV6-1 to TRBJ2-5; 7 positions agree with TRBD2. With 3 bases clipped from V and 4 bases from J, the junction kept 5 bases outside the gene matches. This CDR3 spans 14 amino acids. The germline V gene has CDR1 MNHNS and CDR2 SASEGT. The CDR3 loop reads CASSDRSGGETQYF. In nucleotides, the CDR3 is TGTGCCAGCAGTGACCGATCGGGAGGAGAGACCCAGTACTTC.